The 21 T cell receptor beta chains given below trace back to one sample, sequenced in a study of T cells after yellow fever vaccination. TCRdb reanalysed the 5' RACE reads using MiXCR and keeps one entry per CDR3 protein. The sample contains 450,000 to 600,000 distinct CDR3 sequences, about a sixth of which appear only once. Source: PBMCs, taken 4 to 5 days after the first yellow fever vaccination. The receptors derive from a man aged 18 to 35 who received the YFV17D yellow fever vaccine.

The chain joins TRBV29-1 to TRBJ2-1; TRBD2 might be the D (6 bases). Germline values: CDR1 SQVTM, CDR2 ANQGSEA. The CDR3 runs to 13 residues. V gave up 6 bases and J gave up 2 bases, with 11 bases separating them. The CDR3 bases are TGCAGCGTGAGGGACTGGACCTACAATGAGCAGTTCTTC. It translates to CSVRDWTYNEQFF.

This clonotype was seen only a few times. CDR3 sequence: CSARRTAGGEQFF. In DNA, the CDR3 is TGCAGTGCTAGACGAACTGCGGGGGGGGAGCAGTTCTTC. This rearrangement joins TRBV20-1 to TRBJ2-1, with TRBD2 matching 9 bases. The CDR3 is 13 residues long. The germline V gene has CDR1 DFQATT and CDR2 SNEGSKA (reference sequence). Unmatched junction bases numbered 6, after V lost 2 bases and J lost 10 bases.

The CDR3 loop is CASSSPLSGGAVDEQFF. The CDR3 DNA follows: TGTGCCAGCAGTTCTCCCCTTAGCGGGGGGGCCGTGGATGAGCAGTTCTTC. The gene calls are TRBV12-3 or TRBV12-4 and TRBJ2-1, with 11 bases lining up with TRBD2. The CDR3 totals 17 residues. Trimming took 4 bases from V and 8 from J; bases not matched to a gene: 13.

The rearrangement links TRBV20-1 to TRBJ2-1; maybe TRBD2 (5 bases). This CDR3 region has 13 residues. Germline V gene data show CDR1 as DFQATT and CDR2 as SNEGSKA (reference sequence). Written as DNA, the CDR3 is TGCAGCGCTCCGGACTTAGCCTACAATGAGCAGTTCTTC. The encoded protein is CSAPDLAYNEQFF.

This clonotype was picked up a small number of times. V usage is TRBV7-2 and J usage is TRBJ1-1, with D tentatively TRBD1 (5 bases). Germline loops: CDR1 SGHTA, CDR2 FQGNSA. This CDR3 has 13 amino acids. The germline V and J ends were trimmed by 5 bases and 8 bases, with 15 bases remaining between them. The CDR3 spells CASSPVWGGEAFF. The DNA for the CDR3 is TGTGCCAGCAGCCCCGTGTGGGGGGGAGAAGCTTTCTTT.

The genes are TRBV5-1 and TRBJ2-5, with 9 nucleotides matching TRBD1. Germline V gene data show CDR1 as SGHRS and CDR2 as YFSETQ. This CDR3 has 16 amino acids. V lost 3 bases to trimming and J lost 2 bases; unmatched junction nucleotides: 8. The CDR3 DNA sequence: TGCGCCAGCAGCTACGCTAACGGACAGGGGCAAGAGACCCAGTACTTC. Translated, it gives CASSYANGQGQETQYF.

The chain joins TRBV24-1 to TRBJ2-7; D is perhaps TRBD1 (5 bases). CDR3 size: 20 residues. V was pared by 0 bases and J by 3 bases, with 26 bases between. Looked up from germline, CDR1 is KGHDR and CDR2 is SFDVKD. Written as DNA, the CDR3 is TGTGCCACCAGTGATTTGCGGACAAGCCCTGGCTTCCGTCTATTCTACGAGCAGTACTTC. This translates into CATSDLRTSPGFRLFYEQYF.

In this sample, this clonotype turned up a few times. The chain carries TRBV7-9 and TRBJ1-2; no clear D gene. Trimming removed 1 base from V and 3 bases from J, with 9 bases in between. This CDR3 comprises 14 residues. Germline V lookup: CDR1 SEHNR, CDR2 FQNEAQ (reference sequence). CDR3 protein: CASSLEGPYYGYTF. As DNA, the CDR3 is TGTGCCAGCAGCTTAGAGGGCCCTTACTATGGCTACACCTTC.

DNA for the CDR3: TGTGCCAGCAGTACCCAGGGAGCGCACACCGGGGAGCTGTTTTTT. Translation gives CASSTQGAHTGELFF. This chain joins TRBV6-1 and TRBJ2-2; D may match TRBD1 or TRBD2 (5 bases each). This CDR3 is built from 15 residues. Trimming removed 5 bases at V and 3 bases at J, with 13 bases between. Germline CDR1 MNHNS, CDR2 SASEGT.

This clonotype was seen a handful of times. This chain uses TRBV1 with TRBJ2-7; TRBD2, the D gene given by the table, was not confirmed from the DNA. TRBV1 is annotated as a pseudogene. The CDR3 extends over 12 amino acids. The CDR3 protein is CTSSQAPYEQYV. The DNA for the CDR3 is TGCACCAGCAGCCAGGCCCCCTACGAGCAGTACGTC.

This chain links TRBV4-3 with TRBJ1-2, with D possibly TRBD1 on 5 matching bases. The CDR3 loop spans 16 amino acids. The V end lost 0 bases, the J end lost 2 bases, and 13 bases lay between the germline ends. Germline V CDR1 and CDR2: LGHNA, YSLEER. The CDR3 reads CASSQEGDGFNYGYTF. In nucleotides, the CDR3 is TGCGCCAGCAGCCAAGAAGGGGACGGCTTCAACTATGGCTACACCTTC.

The chain uses TRBV20-1 and TRBJ2-7; D not resolved. The CDR3 runs 15 residues. V lost 1 base and J 1 base, leaving 14 bases between the germline ends. Germline CDR1 DFQATT, CDR2 SNEGSKA (reference sequence). The CDR3 DNA reads as TGCAGTGCTAGAGGGTTTTCAGGCAGATCCTACGAGCAGTACTTC. Translating gives CSARGFSGRSYEQYF.

The CDR3 DNA follows: TGTGCCAGCAGTGAAAACTGGCGCTACAATGAGCAGTTCTTC. It translates to CASSENWRYNEQFF. The J gene is TRBJ2-1, the V gene TRBV6-1, with D unclear. The CDR3 covers 14 residues. Trimming took 2 bases from V and 3 from J, leaving 8 bases between them. The germline V gene encodes CDR1 MNHNS and CDR2 SASEGT.

The table lists this clonotype with many counts. The rearrangement joins TRBV7-9 to TRBJ2-1; 9 bases are shared with TRBD1. The CDR3 has 14 residues. Germline trimming cut 4 bases from V and 12 bases from J; bases unmatched to any gene: 10. Germline V CDR1 and CDR2: SEHNR, FQNEAQ (reference sequence). The chain's CDR3 is CASSSWDREEGQFF. The CDR3 DNA reads TGTGCCAGCAGCTCCTGGGACAGGGAAGAAGGGCAGTTCTTC.

The chain links TRBV4-2 to TRBJ2-3; TRBD2 agrees at 10 bases. The CDR3 runs to 18 residues. V shed 0 bases, J shed 6 bases, and the junction held 12 bases outside the gene matches. Germline V lookup: CDR1 LGHNA, CDR2 YNFKEQ. CDR3 amino acids: CASSQDQNSGGPEDTQYF. CDR3 nucleotide sequence: TGTGCCAGCAGCCAAGATCAGAATAGCGGGGGGCCTGAGGATACGCAGTATTTT.

This clonotype occurred a few times. The rearrangement uses TRBV20-1 and TRBJ2-7; 7 bases align to TRBD1. Germline CDR1 reads DFQATT; CDR2 reads SNEGSKA (reference sequence). This CDR3 contains 14 residues. Trimming took 1 base from V and 3 from J; bases not matched to a gene: 6. The CDR3 nucleotides read TGCAGTGCTAGAGCCCAGGGGGTTTTCTACGAGCAGTACTTC. It codes for CSARAQGVFYEQYF.

The chain employs TRBV28 and TRBJ2-7, with 11 bases matching TRBD1. Germline trimming cut 6 bases from V and 6 bases from J; bases unmatched to any gene: 7. Germline V gives CDR1 MDHEN, CDR2 SYDVKM. The CDR3 consists of 14 residues. For the CDR3, the DNA is TGTGCCAGCAGCGCTGCCGGGACAGGGGGCGAGCAGTACGTC. This encodes CASSAAGTGGEQYV.

V gene TRBV4-2 combines with J gene TRBJ2-5; 8 bases agree with TRBD1. Germline trimming cut 4 bases from V and 0 bases from J; bases unmatched to any gene: 22. CDR1 and CDR2 (germline): LGHNA, YNFKEQ. This CDR3 spans 21 amino acids. CDR3 sequence (DNA): TGTGCCAGCAGCCCCGGACAGGGAAACATTGTGGGGACTCCGTACCAAGAGACCCAGTACTTC. It specifies CASSPGQGNIVGTPYQETQYF.

The sample holds a few counts of this clonotype. The rearrangement uses TRBV6-1 and TRBJ2-3; the match to TRBD2 covers 13 bases. The CDR3 is 17 residues long. The germline gives CDR1 MNHNS, CDR2 SASEGT. V was clipped by 6 bases and J by 2 bases; unmatched bases: 8. This CDR3 is CASSSTSGGPYTDTQYF. For the CDR3, the DNA is TGTGCCAGCAGCTCGACTAGCGGGGGGCCATACACAGATACGCAGTATTTT.

The chain employs TRBV30 and TRBJ1-2; unclear D gene. The CDR3 loop spans 13 amino acids. Germline V gene data show CDR1 as GTSNPN and CDR2 as SVGIG (reference sequence). V gave up 1 base and J gave up 4 bases, with 10 bases separating them. The CDR3 DNA follows: TGTGCCTGGAGTGACCAGGACGGCTATGGCTACACCTTC. Its protein is CAWSDQDGYGYTF.

V gene TRBV6-6 combines with J gene TRBJ2-5; D not resolved. The ends were cut back, 5 bases at V and 5 bases at J, with 12 bases in the middle. The CDR3 length is 13 residues. Germline V gene sequence: CDR1 MNHNY, CDR2 SVGAGI (reference sequence). CDR3 sequence: CASSTPEKETQYF. The CDR3 DNA reads TGTGCCAGCAGTACCCCGGAGAAGGAGACCCAGTACTTC.